This entry describes one T cell receptor beta chain. Antigen specificity is unknown. The sample originates from a study of T cells in localized non-small cell lung cancer. Germline CDR1 is MNHNY and CDR2 is SVGAGI (reference sequence). The CDR3 is 14 amino acids. V shed 4 bases and J shed 3 bases, with 13 bases lying between them. Study results and caveats: Measurement of T cell clonality placed uninvolved adjacent lung highest, above the level in tumor. A denser population of T cells in blood accompanied longer overall survival. Only one tumor region was sequenced, so heterogeneity remains possible. The appearance of a median about 62 of the top 100 tumor clones was seen in adjacent lung.

TCRdb's copy holds only in-frame clones and misses some; the assay was immunoSEQ multiplex PCR. The sample consists of 33,000 or so clones, over 70% of them appearing once. This chain uses TRBV6-6 with TRBJ2-7; possible D gene TRBD1, 6 bases. The material was peripheral blood, obtained before any cancer treatment. This clonotype was sampled from a male donor at least 60 years old with stage III squamous cell lung carcinoma. CDR3: CASSSAGQNYEQYF. The CDR3 DNA is TGTGCCAGCAGTTCCGCCGGACAGAACTACGAGCAGTACTTC.